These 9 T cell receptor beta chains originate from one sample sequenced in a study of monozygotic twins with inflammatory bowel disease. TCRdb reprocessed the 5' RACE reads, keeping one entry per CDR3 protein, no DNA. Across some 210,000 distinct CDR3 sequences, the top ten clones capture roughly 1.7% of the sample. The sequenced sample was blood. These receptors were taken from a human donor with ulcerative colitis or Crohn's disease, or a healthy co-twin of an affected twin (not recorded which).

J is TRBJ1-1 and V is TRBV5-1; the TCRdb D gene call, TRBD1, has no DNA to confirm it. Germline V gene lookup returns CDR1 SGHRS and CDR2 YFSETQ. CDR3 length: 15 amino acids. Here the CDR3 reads CASSKDRSMNTEAFF.

The chain's CDR3 is CASSQGALFLYGYTF. The chain couples TRBV4-1 to TRBJ1-2. CDR1 is MGHRA and CDR2 is YSYEKL in the germline V gene. CDR3 size: 15 residues.

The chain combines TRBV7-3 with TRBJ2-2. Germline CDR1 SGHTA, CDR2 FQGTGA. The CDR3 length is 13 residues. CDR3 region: CASSRTESGELFF.

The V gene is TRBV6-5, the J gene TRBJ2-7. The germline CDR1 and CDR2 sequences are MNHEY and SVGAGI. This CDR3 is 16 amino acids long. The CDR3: CASSYSRGSLGGEQYF.

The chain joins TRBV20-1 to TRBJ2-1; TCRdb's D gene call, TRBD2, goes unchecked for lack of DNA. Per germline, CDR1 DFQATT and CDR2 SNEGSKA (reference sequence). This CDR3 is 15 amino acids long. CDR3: CSARGKRGGYNEQFF.

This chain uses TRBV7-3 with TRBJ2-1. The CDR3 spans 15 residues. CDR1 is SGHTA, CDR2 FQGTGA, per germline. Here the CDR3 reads CASSLTGYRLDEQFF.

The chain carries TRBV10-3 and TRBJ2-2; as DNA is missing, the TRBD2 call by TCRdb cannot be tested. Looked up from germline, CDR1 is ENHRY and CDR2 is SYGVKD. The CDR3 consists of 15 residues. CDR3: CAISKLAANTGELFF.

Here the CDR3 reads CASSFRLETQYF. V is TRBV12-3 or TRBV12-4 and J is TRBJ2-5. The length of the CDR3 is 12 residues.

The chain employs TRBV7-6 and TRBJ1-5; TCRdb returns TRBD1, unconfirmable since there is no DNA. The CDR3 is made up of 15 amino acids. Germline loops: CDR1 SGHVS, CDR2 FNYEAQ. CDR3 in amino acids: CASSLSPGGNQPQHF.